These 14 T cell receptor beta chains share one sample of origin, sequenced in a study of early T cells in non-severe SARS-CoV-2 infection (dated by TCRdb to the early 2020s). The receptor library was made with 5' RACE. TCRdb records NextSeq 500 as the sequencer. TCRdb applied fastp at Q25 and MiXCR to the public reads, then kept only in-frame beta chains. CDR3 protein duplicates are merged, each entry listing the most common genes and DNA. The sample table holds some 26,000 distinct CDR3 sequences, of which around 4% were seen once. About 4.2% of the sample rests with the top ten. The sample was whole blood. The receptors come from an adult who was a healthcare worker with PCR-confirmed SARS-CoV-2 infection or an uninfected control (not recorded which).

In this sample, this clonotype turned up many times. V and J are TRBV5-8 and TRBJ2-3; the D call may be TRBD1 or TRBD2 (5 bases each). This CDR3 is built from 15 residues. The germline CDR1 and CDR2 sequences are SGHTS and YDEGEE. Trimming removed 0 bases from V and 0 bases from J, with 8 bases in between. The CDR3, as DNA: TGTGCCAGCAGCTTGGGAGGGGTGAGCACAGATACGCAGTATTTT. Residues: CASSLGGVSTDTQYF.

This clonotype came up a few times. The chain combines TRBV10-2 with TRBJ2-1, with 8 bases that match TRBD2. Per the germline V gene, CDR1 is WSHSY and CDR2 is SAAADI. CDR3 length: 15 residues. J gave up 8 bases and V 6 bases, and 12 bases lay outside the gene matches. The CDR3 DNA is TGCGCCAGCAGCAGTCCGGGACTAGGAGGCGATGAGCAGTTCTTC. It translates to CASSSPGLGGDEQFF.

This chain joins TRBV11-2 and TRBJ2-2; D unresolved. This CDR3 comprises 15 residues. The V end lost 8 bases, the J end lost 1 base, and 14 bases lay between the germline ends. Germline V lookup: CDR1 SGHAT, CDR2 FQNNGV. CDR3 loop: CASSYYILNTGELFF. The DNA for the CDR3 is TGTGCCAGCTCCTACTATATACTGAACACCGGGGAGCTGTTTTTT.

V usage is TRBV5-1 and J usage is TRBJ2-1, with D perhaps matching TRBD1 (5 bases). The germline V and J ends were trimmed by 0 bases and 0 bases, with 10 bases remaining between them. The CDR3 runs 16 residues. Per the germline V gene, CDR1 is SGHRS and CDR2 is YFSETQ. In DNA, the CDR3 is TGCGCCAGCAGCTTGGAGGACACCATCTCCTACAATGAGCAGTTCTTC. This sequence encodes CASSLEDTISYNEQFF. The whole variable domain, filled in from reference TRBV5-1 and TRBJ2-1, reads KAGVTQTPRYLIKTRGQQVTLSCSPISGHRSVSWYQQTPGQGLQFLFEYFSETQRNKGNFPGRFSGRQFSNSRSEMNVSTLELGDSALYLCASSLEDTISYNEQFFGPGTRLTVL.

This clonotype was recorded many times. This rearrangement joins TRBV6-4 to TRBJ2-2, with 9 positions matching TRBD2. Germline V CDR1 and CDR2: MRHNA, SNTAGT. Trimming took 4 bases from V and 3 from J; bases not matched to a gene: 0. This CDR3 has 14 residues. In nucleotides, the CDR3 is TGTGCCAGCAGTGTAGCGGGAGACACCGGGGAGCTGTTTTTT. Translating it yields CASSVAGDTGELFF.

There are many counts of this clonotype. The chain couples TRBV24-1 to TRBJ2-1, with 12 positions matching TRBD2. The CDR3 sequence is 23 residues long. Germline V gene lookup returns CDR1 KGHDR and CDR2 SFDVKD. Trimming at V came to 3 bases and at J to 0 bases, leaving 20 bases not matched to a gene. In nucleotides, the CDR3 is TGTGCCACCAGTGATGGAAGCCGACCTGGACTAGCGGGACGCCCCCCCTCCTACAATGAGCAGTTCTTC. Translation gives CATSDGSRPGLAGRPPSYNEQFF.

By share of the sample, this clonotype is medium-sized (0.01 to 0.1%). The V gene is TRBV20-1, the J gene TRBJ2-5; 7 nucleotides align to TRBD2. J lost 3 bases, V lost 5 bases, and 12 bases had no gene match. Germline loops: CDR1 DFQATT, CDR2 SNEGSKA (reference sequence). This CDR3 comprises 15 residues. The CDR3 DNA is TGCAGTGCTGAGACGGCGGGAGACCCGAAAGAGACCCAGTACTTC. Its translation is CSAETAGDPKETQYF.

In its sample, this clonotype is medium-sized. This rearrangement joins TRBV19 to TRBJ2-6; weak D call: TRBD2 (6 bases). This CDR3 is built from 15 residues. V lost 2 bases and J lost 3, with 8 bases in between. From germline, CDR1 is LNHDA and CDR2 SQIVND (reference sequence). This CDR3 is CASSIRGGGANVLTF. CDR3 nucleotides: TGTGCCAGTAGTATACGGGGAGGTGGGGCCAACGTCCTGACTTTC.

Turning to this clonotype: A much larger clonotype is one base distant, so this may be a read error. This chain links TRBV30 with TRBJ1-6, with a tentative D call TRBD1 (5 bases). CDR1 is GTSNPN and CDR2 is SVGIG in the germline V gene (reference sequence). The CDR3 totals 14 residues. The CDR3 here is CVWSVLQGNSPLHF. CDR3 nucleotides: TGTGTCTGGAGTGTACTCCAGGGTAATTCACCCCTCCACTTT.

In its sample, this clonotype was seen many times. The chain links TRBV7-2 to TRBJ2-3, with 7 bases identical to TRBD2. Looked up from germline, CDR1 is SGHTA and CDR2 is FQGNSA. The CDR3 totals 14 residues. Trimming took 3 bases from V and 10 from J; bases not matched to a gene: 10. DNA of the CDR3: TGTGCCAGCAGCTTTAGCGTGGGGACTACCGCGCAGTATTTT. Protein product: CASSFSVGTTAQYF.

The rearrangement links TRBV3-1 to TRBJ2-2; no reliable D call. Trimming removed 0 bases at V and 4 bases at J, with 9 bases between. The CDR3 loop spans 15 amino acids. CDR1 is LGHDT, CDR2 YNNKEL, per germline (reference sequence). In DNA, the CDR3 is TGTGCCAGCAGCCAAGAACCAGCGTTCACCGGGGAGCTGTTTTTT. Amino acid sequence: CASSQEPAFTGELFF.

By its share, this clonotype is medium-sized (0.01 to 0.1%). The gene calls are TRBV6-5 and TRBJ2-3, with D possibly matching TRBD1 (6 bases). From germline, CDR1 is MNHEY and CDR2 SVGAGI. The CDR3 is 14 residues long. The V gene lost 6 bases and the J gene lost 0 bases, with 10 bases spanning the gap. CDR3 coding DNA: TGTGCCAGCAGCCTCGGACAGAGCACAGATACGCAGTATTTT. Encoded protein: CASSLGQSTDTQYF.

This clonotype was picked up a small number of times. J is TRBJ2-2 and V is TRBV12-5; D is perhaps TRBD2 (5 bases). V gave up 6 bases and J gave up 4 bases, with 12 bases separating them. The germline V gene encodes CDR1 LGHNT and CDR2 FRNRAP. There are 14 residues in the CDR3. This CDR3 reads CASGYGLFTGELFF. The CDR3, as DNA: TGTGCTAGTGGCTATGGACTTTTCACCGGGGAGCTGTTTTTT. Full variable domain (outside the CDR3, taken from reference TRBV12-5 and TRBJ2-2): DARVTQTPRHKVTEMGQEVTMRCQPILGHNTVFWYRQTMMQGLELLAYFRNRAPLDDSGMPKDRFSAEMPDATLATLKIQPSEPRDSAVYFCASGYGLFTGELFFGEGSRLTVL.

This clonotype occurred once. This rearrangement joins TRBV29-1 to TRBJ2-5, with D possibly being TRBD1 (5 bases). V lost 6 bases and J lost 0, with 5 bases in between. The germline gives CDR1 SQVTM, CDR2 ANQGSEA. The CDR3 has 11 amino acids. The CDR3 DNA sequence: TGCAGCGTCAGGGACCAAGAGACCCAGTACTTC. As protein: CSVRDQETQYF. The variable domain in full, with the rest retrieved from reference TRBV29-1 and TRBJ2-5, is SAVISQKPSRDICQRGTSLTIQCQVDSQVTMMFWYRQQPGQSLTLIATANQGSEATYESGFVIDKFPISRPNLTFSTLTVSNMSPEDSSIYLCSVRDQETQYFGPGTRLLVL.